The 15 T cell receptor beta chains reported below all come from one sample, sequenced in a study of T cell responses to AZD1222 COVID-19 vaccine. TCRdb keeps only in-frame clones here, not all; method: immunoSEQ multiplex PCR. The sample carries 150,000 to 190,000 clones, approximately 91% recorded once. The sample in question was peripheral blood, obtained after recovery from COVID-19. These receptors were obtained from an adult who had recovered from COVID-19.

This clone has only one observation. V usage is TRBV4-1 and J usage is TRBJ2-3, with D perhaps TRBD1 (6 bases). This CDR3 is 15 amino acids long. Germline V CDR1 and CDR2: MGHRA, YSYEKL. The ends were cut back, 6 bases at V and 4 bases at J, with 17 bases in the middle. The DNA of the CDR3 is TGCGCCAGCAGTCTAGTCCAATCAGGGGCAGATACGCAGTATTTT. Protein sequence: CASSLVQSGADTQYF.

As DNA, the CDR3 is TGTGCCAGCAGTTTTCTCCGGGCTGAAGCTTTCTTT. This sequence encodes CASSFLRAEAFF. V and J are TRBV12-3 or TRBV12-4 and TRBJ1-1; D is unclear. The V end was cut by 3 bases, the J end by 6 bases, with 8 bases between. The CDR3 extends over 12 amino acids.

This sequence joins TRBV25-1 and TRBJ1-6; a weak D match, TRBD1 (5 bases). CDR1 is MGHDK, CDR2 SYGVNS, per germline. The CDR3 has 16 residues. V dropped 4 bases and J dropped 6 bases, with 16 bases sitting between them. CDR3 sequence (DNA): TGTGCCAGCAGTGCCCCTGAGGACATCTTTAATTCACCCCTCCACTTT. Protein: CASSAPEDIFNSPLHF. Full variable domain (outside the CDR3, taken from reference TRBV25-1 and TRBJ1-6): EADIYQTPRYLVIGTGKKITLECSQTMGHDKMYWYQQDPGMELHLIHYSYGVNSTEKGDLSSESTVSRIRTEHFPLTLESARPSHTSQYLCASSAPEDIFNSPLHFGNGTRLTVT.

CDR3 sequence reads: CSVNRGRAGEAFF. CDR3 sequence (DNA): TGCAGCGTTAATCGGGGCAGAGCGGGTGAAGCTTTCTTT. V and J are TRBV29-1 and TRBJ1-1; D perhaps matches TRBD1 (5 bases). The CDR3 runs to 13 residues. V was pared by 5 bases and J by 7 bases, with 17 bases between. Per germline, CDR1 SQVTM and CDR2 ANQGSEA.

This clone was detected only a few times. The chain joins TRBV5-4 to TRBJ2-4; 7 bases line up with TRBD2. CDR1 SGHNT and CDR2 YYREEE come from the germline V gene (reference sequence). V trimming: 0 bases; J trimming: 7 bases; junction bases outside the gene matches: 7. The CDR3 loop spans 15 amino acids. The CDR3 here is CASSLEGMGGNIQYF. The CDR3 DNA reads as TGTGCCAGCAGCTTGGAAGGGATGGGGGGGAACATTCAGTACTTC.

The J gene is TRBJ2-3, the V gene TRBV20-1, with D maybe TRBD2 (6 bases). Germline assignment: CDR1 DFQATT and CDR2 SNEGSKA (reference sequence). The CDR3 is made up of 15 amino acids. Trimming cost V 3 bases and J 5 bases, with 18 bases left between them. Here the CDR3 DNA reads TGCAGTGCTAGTGTCGTTGCGGGGTCAATAGATACGCAGTATTTT. Amino acids: CSASVVAGSIDTQYF.

This clone showed up just once. This chain uses TRBV7-6 with TRBJ2-1; the D gene is possibly TRBD2 (6 bases). CDR1 is SGHVS and CDR2 is FNYEAQ in the germline V gene. This CDR3 contains 16 residues. The V and J ends lost 0 bases and 4 bases respectively, with 13 bases between them. The CDR3 nucleotides read TGTGCCAGCAGCTTAGCCGGAGGGACCGGATACAATGAGCAGTTCTTC. Translated: CASSLAGGTGYNEQFF.

A few counts support this clone. The J gene is TRBJ2-7, the V gene TRBV7-9, with 8 bases identical to TRBD2. The germline CDR1 and CDR2 sequences are SEHNR and FQNEAQ (reference sequence). V trimming: 4 bases; J trimming: 4 bases; junction bases outside the gene matches: 9. The CDR3 has 15 amino acids. CDR3 sequence reads: CASSSPLAETYEQYF. The DNA of the CDR3 is TGTGCCAGCAGCTCACCACTAGCGGAGACTTACGAGCAGTACTTC.

This chain links TRBV7-9 with TRBJ1-4; D gene ambiguous. The CDR3 contains 15 residues. The germline gives CDR1 SEHNR, CDR2 FQNEAQ (reference sequence). V dropped 5 bases and J dropped 0 bases, with 10 bases sitting between them. CDR3 nucleotide sequence: TGTGCCAGCAGCGCGGACGGTGCAACTAATGAAAAACTGTTTTTT. It encodes CASSADGATNEKLFF.

The gene calls are TRBV5-6 and TRBJ1-2, with 8 bases lining up with TRBD1. V dropped 0 bases and J dropped 6; count of bases not matched to a gene: 1. The CDR3 loop spans 13 amino acids. CDR1 is SGHDT and CDR2 is YYEEEE in the germline V gene. This chain's CDR3 is CASSLADRDGYTF. As DNA, the CDR3 is TGTGCCAGCAGCTTGGCGGACAGGGATGGCTACACCTTC.

The CDR3 bases are TGCGCCAGCAGCCATAGTTCCCGGACAGGACCAACTAACTATGGCTACACCTTC. Amino acid sequence: CASSHSSRTGPTNYGYTF. The chain has TRBV4-3 and TRBJ1-2, with 7 bases matching TRBD1. Trimming took 3 bases from V and 0 from J; bases not matched to a gene: 13. Germline assignment: CDR1 LGHNA and CDR2 YSLEER. There are 18 residues in the CDR3.

The rearrangement links TRBV11-3 to TRBJ2-1, with D unclear. The germline V gene has CDR1 SGHNT and CDR2 YENEEA. Deletions cut 5 bases from V and 7 bases from J, with 15 bases between. CDR3 length equals 14 residues. This CDR3 is CASSLGQAENEQFF. CDR3 sequence (DNA): TGTGCCAGCAGCCTCGGGCAGGCTGAAAATGAGCAGTTCTTC. Complete variable domain (other parts from reference TRBV11-3 and TRBJ2-1): EAGVVQSPRYKIIEKKQPVAFWCNPISGHNTLYWYLQNLGQGPELLIRYENEEAVDDSQLPKDRFSAERLKGVDSTLKIQPAELGDSAVYLCASSLGQAENEQFFGPGTRLTVL.

The chain employs TRBV18 and TRBJ1-1; TRBD1 matches 7 bases. Trimming removed 3 bases from V and 6 bases from J; junction bases left unmatched: 13. This CDR3 has 16 residues. Per the germline V gene, CDR1 is KGHSH and CDR2 is LQKENI. Written as DNA, the CDR3 is TGTGCCAGCTCACCCCAGAGGACAGGCAATAACCCTGAAGCTTTCTTT. It specifies CASSPQRTGNNPEAFF.

This chain links TRBV6-2 or TRBV6-3 with TRBJ1-1, with D perhaps matching TRBD1 (5 bases). The germline gives CDR1 MNHEY, CDR2 SVGEGT. This CDR3 comprises 12 residues. V lost 2 bases and J lost 8, with 9 bases in between. The CDR3 spells CASSYGKGEAFF. DNA of the CDR3: TGTGCCAGCAGTTACGGAAAGGGGGAAGCTTTCTTT.

The chain joins TRBV28 to TRBJ1-6; TRBD1 matches 7 bases. This CDR3 region has 16 residues. Germline V gene data show CDR1 as MDHEN and CDR2 as SYDVKM. The ends lost 5 bases at V and 6 bases at J; junction bases unmatched: 10. The CDR3: CASSHTGVTSNSPLHF. CDR3 nucleotides: TGTGCCAGCAGTCATACAGGGGTTACAAGTAATTCACCCCTCCACTTT. Full variable domain (rest looked up from reference TRBV28 and TRBJ1-6): DVKVTQSSRYLVKRTGEKVFLECVQDMDHENMFWYRQDPGLGLRLIYFSYDVKMKEKGDIPEGYSVSREKKERFSLILESASTNQTSMYLCASSHTGVTSNSPLHFGNGTRLTVT.